This T cell receptor (beta chain) was profiled in a study of cytomegalovirus exposure and HLA in healthy donors. The PCR was carried out with 60 Vbeta primers and 13 Jbeta primers. Clones were sequenced by immunoSEQ multiplex PCR, and TCRdb holds only the in-frame ones, with some missing. There are about 130,000 clones in the sample; around three quarters occur only once, and 1% lies in the top ten. The sequencing sample was made of PBMCs. The clonotype comes from a man aged 40-50 years in good health and CMV-seronegative.

CDR3 sequence reads: CASSYQRGQETQYF. CDR3 DNA: TGTGCCAGCAGCTACCAAAGGGGCCAAGAGACCCAGTACTTC. The chain uses TRBV7-2 and TRBJ2-5; a possible D gene is TRBD1 (5 bases). V was cut by 4 bases and J by 1 base, with 10 bases left in between. The CDR3 loop spans 14 amino acids. Germline CDR1 SGHTA, CDR2 FQGNSA.